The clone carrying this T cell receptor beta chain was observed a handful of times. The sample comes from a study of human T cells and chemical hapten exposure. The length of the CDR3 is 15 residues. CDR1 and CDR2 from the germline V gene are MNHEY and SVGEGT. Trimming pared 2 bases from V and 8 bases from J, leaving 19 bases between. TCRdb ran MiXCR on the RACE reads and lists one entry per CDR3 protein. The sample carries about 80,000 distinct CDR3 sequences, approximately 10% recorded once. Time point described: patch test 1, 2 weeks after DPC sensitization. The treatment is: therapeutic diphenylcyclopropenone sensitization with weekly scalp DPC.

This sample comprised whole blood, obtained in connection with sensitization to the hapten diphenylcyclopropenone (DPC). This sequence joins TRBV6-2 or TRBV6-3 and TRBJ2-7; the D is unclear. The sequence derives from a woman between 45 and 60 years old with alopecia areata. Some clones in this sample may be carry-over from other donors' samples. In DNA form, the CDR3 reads TGTGCCAGCAGTTACGCAAGACAAGAGCACGGTCAGCAGTACTTC. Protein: CASSYARQEHGQQYF.